The TCR beta chain described here comes from a study of cytomegalovirus exposure and HLA in healthy donors. Notes on the study in general: TCR beta chains numbering more than 150 were designated cytomegalovirus-associated. An analysis was carried out at a later point. It showed that HLA-associated TCR beta chains were more clonally expanded than equally common non-associated chains.

Germline V gene data show CDR1 as SGDLS and CDR2 as YYNGEE. V lost 4 bases, J lost 0 bases, and 17 bases lay in between. This CDR3 contains 17 residues. Primers for the PCR totalled 60 Vbeta and 13 Jbeta. Generated by immunoSEQ multiplex PCR, the TCRdb table keeps only in-frame clones and is missing some. The sample has approximately 210,000 clones; roughly four fifths are singletons. With regard to this clone: The antigen is undetermined.

The TCR sequence derives from a woman in her thirties in good health and CMV-seropositive. The sequencing sample was made of PBMCs. The chain is built from TRBV9 and TRBJ2-1; D not certain. CDR3: CASSPPELPPSYNEQFF. In DNA form, the CDR3 reads TGTGCCAGCAGCCCCCCCGAGCTCCCTCCCTCCTACAATGAGCAGTTCTTC.